The present T cell receptor beta chain was sequenced within a study of T cell repertoires in cytomegalovirus infection. Study information: HLA-C-restricted CMV epitopes, recently identified, and well-studied HLA-B-restricted ones were used by the study. From public TCR beta signatures came an indication of both CMV infection and matching HLA type.

TCRdb independently ran MiXCR on the reads; one entry per CDR3 protein. Of over 250,000 distinct CDR3 sequences detected, 22% appear once; the ten largest clones hold about 21%. Of note for this clonotype: Its matching antigen is unknown.

CDR1 and CDR2 from the germline V gene are LNHNV and YYDKDF (reference sequence). Trimming pared 8 bases from V and 0 bases from J, leaving 14 bases between. This CDR3 spans 14 amino acids. General study points: The ex vivo response was dominated by HLA-C-restricted CMV-specific TCR beta clonotypes. There were carriers of CMV plus the relevant HLA, and cumulative public TCR beta family frequency identified them.

This rearrangement joins TRBV15 to TRBJ2-7; no clear D. The sequence was collected from a human donor in good health (CMV status not recorded). Some clones in this sample may be carry-over from other donors' samples. The starting material was cultured PBMCs, obtained from culture after CMV antigen stimulation. The chain's CDR3 is CATARGSFSYEQYV. The CDR3 nucleotides are TGTGCCACCGCGCGCGGATCCTTCTCCTACGAGCAGTACGTC.